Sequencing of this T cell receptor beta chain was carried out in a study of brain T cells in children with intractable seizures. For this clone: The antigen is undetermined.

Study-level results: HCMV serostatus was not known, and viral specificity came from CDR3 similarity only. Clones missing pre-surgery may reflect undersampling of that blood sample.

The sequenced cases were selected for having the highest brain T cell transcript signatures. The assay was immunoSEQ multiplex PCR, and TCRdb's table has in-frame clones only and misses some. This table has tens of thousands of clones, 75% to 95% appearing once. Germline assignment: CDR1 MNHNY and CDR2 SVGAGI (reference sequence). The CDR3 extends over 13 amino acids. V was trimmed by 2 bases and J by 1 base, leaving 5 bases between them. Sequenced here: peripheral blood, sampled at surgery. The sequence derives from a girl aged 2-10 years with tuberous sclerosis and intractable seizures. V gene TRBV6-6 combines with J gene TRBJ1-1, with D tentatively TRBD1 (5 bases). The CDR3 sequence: CASSYDRNTEAFF. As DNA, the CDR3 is TGTGCCAGCAGTTACGACAGGAACACTGAAGCTTTCTTT.